Below, 11 T cell receptor beta chains from the same sample are listed, as sequenced in a study of vaccination effects on CD4 cells after COVID-19. The repertoire was sequenced with immunoSEQ multiplex PCR; TCRdb's copy has only in-frame clones and lacks some. The table has 50,000 or so clones, around 80% seen once. A roughly 10-day culture period preceded the isolation of CD4+ T cells. The person's infection with SARS-CoV-2, confirmed by PCR, took place between March and December 2020. Participants were given two doses of BNT162b2 or mRNA-1273 vaccine. Antigen specificity for these receptors is unknown. Sequences were derived from CD4+ T cells from PBMCs cultured without peptide, sampled after COVID-19 vaccination. The receptors here all came from a human donor who had a prior SARS-CoV-2 infection.

The J gene is TRBJ2-5, the V gene TRBV11-2, with unresolved D. The length of the CDR3 is 13 residues. V was shortened by 1 base and J by 2 bases, with 5 bases between the two germline ends. From germline, CDR1 is SGHAT and CDR2 FQNNGV. The CDR3 region has the DNA TGTGCCAGCAGCTTAGGGACGCAAGAGACCCAGTACTTC. It specifies CASSLGTQETQYF.

The V and J genes are TRBV19 and TRBJ2-1; TRBD2 aligns across 8 bases. J gave up 2 bases and V 0 bases, and 9 bases lay outside the gene matches. CDR1 and CDR2 (germline): LNHDA, SQIVND (reference sequence). The CDR3 length is 18 residues. CDR3 in DNA: TGTGCCAGTAGTATAGATATGACTAGCGTGGGGACCTACAATGAGCAGTTCTTC. As protein: CASSIDMTSVGTYNEQFF.

This clone was picked up one time. This rearrangement joins TRBV5-1 to TRBJ2-5; possibly TRBD2 for D (6 bases). V was clipped by 1 base and J by 4 bases, with 17 bases between them. Germline loops: CDR1 SGHRS, CDR2 YFSETQ. The CDR3 is 16 residues long. DNA for the CDR3: TGCGCCAGCAGCTTGACTCGCGCGGGGCTAGGAGAGACCCAGTACTTC. Translated: CASSLTRAGLGETQYF.

The rearrangement uses TRBV5-4 and TRBJ2-3; 10 positions match TRBD2. This CDR3 contains 14 residues. Germline loops: CDR1 SGHNT, CDR2 YYREEE (reference sequence). The trim removed 4 bases at V and 6 bases at J, leaving 5 bases unmatched. CDR3 region: CASSQLAGSDTQYF. The CDR3, as DNA: TGTGCCAGCAGCCAACTAGCGGGGAGTGATACGCAGTATTTT.

The chain links TRBV5-1 to TRBJ2-5; a weak D match, TRBD1 (6 bases). With 0 bases removed from V and 5 bases from J, the gap between germline ends came to 11 bases. Germline-derived CDR1 and CDR2 are SGHRS and YFSETQ. The CDR3 contains 14 residues. CDR3 loop: CASSLVSGEETQYF. In nucleotides, the CDR3 is TGCGCCAGCAGCTTGGTTTCAGGGGAGGAGACCCAGTACTTC. Combining the CDR3 with reference TRBV5-1 and TRBJ2-5 gives the whole variable domain KAGVTQTPRYLIKTRGQQVTLSCSPISGHRSVSWYQQTPGQGLQFLFEYFSETQRNKGNFPGRFSGRQFSNSRSEMNVSTLELGDSALYLCASSLVSGEETQYFGPGTRLLVL.

The V call is TRBV6-5, the J call TRBJ1-1; 8 bases match TRBD1. V trimming: 0 bases; J trimming: 6 bases; junction bases outside the gene matches: 9. In germline, CDR1 is MNHEY, CDR2 SVGAGI. This CDR3 has 16 residues. CDR3 protein: CASSYSLTGGFAEAFF. DNA of the CDR3: TGTGCCAGCAGTTACTCTCTTACAGGGGGTTTTGCTGAAGCTTTCTTT.

This clone was counted a single time. V and J are TRBV5-1 and TRBJ2-3; perhaps TRBD2 as D (5 bases). The CDR3 is made up of 13 amino acids. Trimming cost V 3 bases and J 2 bases, with 7 bases left between them. Germline V gene sequence: CDR1 SGHRS, CDR2 YFSETQ. CDR3 nucleotides: TGCGCCAGCAGCTCGGGGTTCACAGATACGCAGTATTTT. Encoded protein: CASSSGFTDTQYF.

The genes are TRBV6-5 and TRBJ2-7; 7 bases fit TRBD2. Germline V lookup: CDR1 MNHEY, CDR2 SVGAGI. The junction had 10 bases not matched to a gene; V was cut back by 5 bases and J by 3 bases. The CDR3 covers 15 residues. CDR3 residues: CASSRQNRDYYEQYF. CDR3 in DNA: TGTGCCAGCAGTCGTCAGAACCGGGACTACTACGAGCAGTACTTC.

This clone appeared a few times. The chain is built from TRBV7-9 and TRBJ1-1, with D unresolved. Germline V gives CDR1 SEHNR, CDR2 FQNEAQ (reference sequence). V lost 4 bases and J 0 bases, leaving 18 bases between the germline ends. The CDR3 length is 17 residues. Written as DNA, the CDR3 is TGTGCCAGCAGCTCCGCCGCGTCGGGGATCATGAACACTGAAGCTTTCTTT. It codes for CASSSAASGIMNTEAFF.

This clone was seen a handful of times. This rearrangement joins TRBV7-8 to TRBJ2-3; D might be TRBD1 (6 bases). Trimming removed 1 base from V and 5 bases from J, with 10 bases in between. The CDR3 sequence is 14 residues long. Germline-derived CDR1 and CDR2 are SGHVS and FQNEAQ. The CDR3, as DNA: TGTGCCAGCAGCTTAGACAGGGTGGGAGATACGCAGTATTTT. Protein product: CASSLDRVGDTQYF.

This clone was recorded only once. V and J are TRBV19 and TRBJ2-5, with D perhaps matching TRBD1 (7 bases). CDR1 and CDR2 from the germline V gene are LNHDA and SQIVND (reference sequence). Between the trimmed V and J ends, which lost 10 bases and 4 bases, there was a span of 19 bases. The CDR3 covers 14 residues. The CDR3, as DNA: TGTGCCACACAAACGAGCAGGGGGGTAGAGACCCAGTACTTC. It codes for CATQTSRGVETQYF.